The present T cell receptor beta chain was sequenced within a study of cytomegalovirus exposure and HLA in healthy donors. Overall study: Among 150 million to 200 million T cells, an earlier analysis found around 100 million unique TCR beta sequences. There were fewer than 500 genotyped donors. Of these, about 81% fell in the genetic ancestry cluster associated with self-reported Caucasian donors.

Primers for the PCR totalled 60 Vbeta and 13 Jbeta. Profiled with immunoSEQ multiplex PCR; TCRdb holds only in-frame clones, not every one. Of some 150,000 clones in the sample, approximately 9% were seen once. V gave up 1 base and J gave up 2 bases; unmatched junction bases: 2. The CDR3 loop spans 15 amino acids. Germline CDR1 and CDR2: SEHNR and FQNEAQ (reference sequence). Sequenced sample: PBMCs. V and J are TRBV7-9 and TRBJ2-5; the match to TRBD1 covers 9 bases. The clonotype comes from a woman aged 40 to 49 in good health and CMV-seropositive. The CDR3 region is CASSLDRGQQETQYF. The CDR3 nucleotides read TGTGCCAGCAGCTTAGACAGGGGGCAACAAGAGACCCAGTACTTC. The variable domain in full, with the rest retrieved from reference TRBV7-9 and TRBJ2-5, is DTGVSQNPRHKITKRGQNVTFRCDPISEHNRLYWYRQTLGQGPEFLTYFQNEAQLEKSRLLSDRFSAERPKGSFSTLEIQRTEQGDSAMYLCASSLDRGQQETQYFGPGTRLLVL.